Below are 5 T cell receptor beta chains sequenced from a single sample in a study of cytomegalovirus exposure and HLA in healthy donors. Amplification used 60 Vbeta primers and 13 Jbeta primers. This table comes from immunoSEQ multiplex PCR, and its TCRdb copy is limited to in-frame clones, with some not included. The sample has 95,000 to 120,000 clones, 60% to 80% seen once. Sequences were obtained from PBMCs. These receptors all stem from a man aged 18 to 29 in good health and CMV-seropositive.

This clone was detected a few times. The rearrangement joins TRBV4-1 to TRBJ1-5; D call uncertain. The CDR3 sequence is 19 residues long. Per the germline V gene, CDR1 is MGHRA and CDR2 is YSYEKL. V was clipped by 1 base and J by 2 bases, with 21 bases between them. As DNA, the CDR3 is TGCGCCAGCAGCCAAGCGTCGGGAATTCGGGGTTTTGGCAATCAGCCCCAGCATTTT. It is translated as CASSQASGIRGFGNQPQHF.

In this sample, this clone turned up a few times. The chain is built from TRBV5-6 and TRBJ2-1; 14 nucleotides line up with TRBD2. V gave up 4 bases and J gave up 10 bases; unmatched junction bases: 7. There are 15 residues in the CDR3. Germline V gene sequence: CDR1 SGHDT, CDR2 YYEEEE. The CDR3 loop is CASSAGTSGGLEQFF. The DNA for the CDR3 is TGTGCCAGCAGCGCCGGGACTAGCGGGGGTCTCGAGCAGTTCTTC.

This clone has only one observation. The chain recombines TRBV28 with TRBJ1-5; the D gene is possibly TRBD1 (5 bases). This CDR3 has 16 residues. Germline loops: CDR1 MDHEN, CDR2 SYDVKM. V lost 0 bases and J 0 bases, leaving 9 bases between the germline ends. The CDR3: CASSLWTESSNQPQHF. CDR3 DNA: TGTGCCAGCAGTTTATGGACAGAGAGTAGCAATCAGCCCCAGCATTTT. The entire variable domain, with the rest obtained from reference TRBV28 and TRBJ1-5, is as follows: DVKVTQSSRYLVKRTGEKVFLECVQDMDHENMFWYRQDPGLGLRLIYFSYDVKMKEKGDIPEGYSVSREKKERFSLILESASTNQTSMYLCASSLWTESSNQPQHFGDGTRLSIL.

The V and J genes are TRBV4-1 and TRBJ1-6, with D maybe TRBD1 (6 bases). This CDR3 region has 17 residues. Germline V gene sequence: CDR1 MGHRA, CDR2 YSYEKL. V was clipped by 2 bases and J by 7 bases, with 18 bases between them. The CDR3: CASSQPNKQGRNSPLHF. CDR3 DNA: TGCGCCAGCAGCCAACCGAACAAACAGGGCCGCAATTCACCCCTCCACTTT.

This clone was seen a few times. This chain links TRBV18 with TRBJ2-3, with TRBD1 as a possible D gene (5 bases). CDR1 is KGHSH, CDR2 LQKENI, per germline. The germline V and J ends were trimmed by 6 bases and 0 bases, with 13 bases remaining between them. The CDR3 is 15 residues long. CDR3 residues: CASSFSTGSTDTQYF. In nucleotides, the CDR3 is TGTGCCAGCTCCTTTTCCACAGGTAGCACAGATACGCAGTATTTT.